What follows are 28 T cell receptor beta chains derived from one specimen sequenced in a study of shared clonotypes between healthy human individuals. Sequencing used immunoSEQ multiplex PCR; TCRdb keeps in-frame clones, though not all of them. Among some 660,000 clones, about 80% were seen once, and the ten largest hold 1.5% to 2%. The sample was memory CD4+ T cells sorted from blood. As to subset: CD45RA-negative fraction. The receptor set was obtained from a woman in her twenties or thirties in good health.

This sequence joins TRBV11-2 and TRBJ2-7; D is possibly TRBD2 (6 bases). This CDR3 region has 17 residues. The germline V and J ends were trimmed by 1 base and 7 bases, with 23 bases remaining between them. Germline V gene data show CDR1 as SGHAT and CDR2 as FQNNGV. The CDR3 reads CASSLVASAGWGREQYF. The CDR3 region has the DNA TGTGCCAGCAGCTTAGTAGCCTCGGCGGGATGGGGGAGGGAGCAGTACTTC.

This chain connects TRBV27 to TRBJ2-2, with D maybe TRBD2 (5 bases). V shed 5 bases and J shed 7 bases, with 14 bases lying between them. This CDR3 has 14 amino acids. Germline V gene lookup returns CDR1 MNHEY and CDR2 SMNVEV (reference sequence). The CDR3 loop is CASSADYYGGELFF. The DNA of the CDR3 is TGTGCCAGCAGTGCCGACTACTACGGCGGGGAGCTGTTTTTT.

This chain links TRBV6-4 with TRBJ2-7; D is unresolved. This CDR3 has 14 amino acids. The ends were cut back, 5 bases at V and 2 bases at J, with 13 bases in the middle. Germline V gene sequence: CDR1 MRHNA, CDR2 SNTAGT. CDR3: CASSRIGRTYEQYF. The DNA for the CDR3 is TGTGCCAGCAGTAGGATAGGTAGGACCTACGAGCAGTACTTC.

The V call is TRBV4-2, the J call TRBJ2-1, with a weak D call TRBD2 (5 bases). The CDR3 covers 12 residues. In germline, CDR1 is LGHNA, CDR2 YNFKEQ. Trimming left V 3 bases short and J 9 bases short, with 9 bases between. As DNA, the CDR3 is TGTGCCAGCAGCCAGGAGGTAGGTGAGCAGTTCTTC. This codes for CASSQEVGEQFF.

The chain recombines TRBV16 with TRBJ2-5, with a possible D match to TRBD1 (5 bases). V was trimmed by 0 bases and J by 4 bases, leaving 6 bases between them. This CDR3 region has 13 residues. Germline V CDR1 and CDR2: KGHSY, FQNENV. The CDR3 DNA follows: TGTGCCAGCAGCCAATCCCAGGGAGAGACCCAGTACTTC. Encoded protein: CASSQSQGETQYF.

The CDR3 DNA follows: TGTGCCAGCAGCTTGGTTGTGAGGGGCGCCGGGGAGCTGTTTTTT. Protein: CASSLVVRGAGELFF. The genes are TRBV5-4 and TRBJ2-2, with D tentatively TRBD1 or TRBD2 (5 bases each). CDR3 length: 15 residues. Trimming took off 0 bases at V and 6 bases at J, with 12 bases between the two ends. The germline V gene has CDR1 SGHNT and CDR2 YYREEE (reference sequence).

This clone was seen once. This chain's CDR3 is CASSTGGPGELFF. DNA of the CDR3: TGTGCCAGCTCAACCGGCGGTCCCGGGGAGCTGTTTTTT. J is TRBJ2-2 and V is TRBV18, with unresolved D. Per germline, CDR1 KGHSH and CDR2 LQKENI. This CDR3 contains 13 residues. V was shortened by 5 bases and J by 6 bases, with 10 bases between the two germline ends. Full variable domain (rest looked up from reference TRBV18 and TRBJ2-2): NAGVMQNPRHLVRRRGQEARLRCSPMKGHSHVYWYRQLPEEGLKFMVYLQKENIIDESGMPKERFSAEFPKEGPSILRIQQVVRGDSAAYFCASSTGGPGELFFGEGSRLTVL.

Only one count was recorded for this clone. This chain links TRBV6-5 with TRBJ2-7; D may match TRBD1 or TRBD2 (5 bases each). CDR1 is MNHEY, CDR2 SVGAGI, per germline. The V gene lost 1 base and the J gene lost 3 bases, with 13 bases spanning the gap. This CDR3 spans 15 amino acids. In DNA form, the CDR3 reads TGTGCCAGCAGTTACTGGGGCGGGCCAAGCTACGAGCAGTACTTC. Protein sequence: CASSYWGGPSYEQYF.

For the CDR3, the DNA is TGTGCCAGCAGCGATGGGGGGGCAGGCACCGGGGAGCTGTTTTTT. This sequence encodes CASSDGGAGTGELFF. The chain has TRBV28 and TRBJ2-2; D is possibly TRBD2 (7 bases). Per germline, CDR1 MDHEN and CDR2 SYDVKM. CDR3 length equals 15 residues. The V and J ends lost 6 bases and 4 bases respectively, with 15 bases between them. The full variable domain, rest sourced from reference TRBV28 and TRBJ2-2, is DVKVTQSSRYLVKRTGEKVFLECVQDMDHENMFWYRQDPGLGLRLIYFSYDVKMKEKGDIPEGYSVSREKKERFSLILESASTNQTSMYLCASSDGGAGTGELFFGEGSRLTVL.

The chain employs TRBV19 and TRBJ2-3; 8 bases match TRBD1. From germline, CDR1 is LNHDA and CDR2 SQIVND (reference sequence). The CDR3 length is 15 residues. V lost 5 bases, J lost 3 bases, and 7 bases stayed unmatched. CDR3 region: CASSLGQGQTDTQYF. The CDR3 DNA reads as TGTGCCAGTAGTCTTGGACAGGGCCAAACAGATACGCAGTATTTT.

The J gene is TRBJ2-3, the V gene TRBV19; D not resolved. In germline, CDR1 is LNHDA, CDR2 SQIVND (reference sequence). The CDR3 has 13 amino acids. V lost 6 bases to trimming and J lost 11 bases, with 18 bases between them. For the CDR3, the DNA is TGTGCCAGTAGACTTGGACCGCTCGAGGTGCAGTATTTT. This gives the protein CASRLGPLEVQYF.

The gene calls are TRBV6-1 and TRBJ1-2; 8 nucleotides match TRBD1. The CDR3 contains 15 residues. The germline gives CDR1 MNHNS, CDR2 SASEGT. The junction had 6 bases not matched to a gene; V was cut back by 5 bases and J by 1 base. CDR3 nucleotides: TGTGCCAGCAGTTTCGAGACAGGGGTTAACTATGGCTACACCTTC. It yields the protein CASSFETGVNYGYTF.

This chain joins TRBV27 and TRBJ1-4; 7 positions match TRBD1. The CDR3 totals 14 residues. The J segment lost 5 bases and the V segment lost 7 bases, leaving 7 bases of the junction unmatched. Germline CDR1 is MNHEY and CDR2 is SMNVEV (reference sequence). For the CDR3, the DNA is TGTGCCAGCAAGGCGACAGGGTCGAATGAAAAACTGTTTTTT. As protein: CASKATGSNEKLFF.

This clone appeared a single time. The V call is TRBV7-2, the J call TRBJ2-5, with D uncertain. Deletions cut 1 base from V and 5 bases from J, with 8 bases between. The germline CDR1 and CDR2 sequences are SGHTA and FQGNSA. CDR3 length equals 13 residues. In DNA, the CDR3 is TGTGCCAGCAGCTTAGGGCAGAGGGAGACCCAGTACTTC. It translates to CASSLGQRETQYF.

The chain uses TRBV27 and TRBJ1-5, with D unresolved. V was pared by 3 bases and J by 11 bases, with 14 bases between. CDR3 length: 13 amino acids. The V gene's germline CDR1 is MNHEY and CDR2 SMNVEV (reference sequence). The CDR3 here is CASSFEAHGTQHF. DNA for the CDR3: TGTGCCAGCAGTTTCGAGGCTCATGGAACCCAGCATTTT.

This clone was detected only once. The rearrangement links TRBV18 to TRBJ2-6; TRBD1 might be the D (6 bases). CDR1 KGHSH and CDR2 LQKENI come from the germline V gene. V lost 2 bases and J 0 bases, leaving 17 bases between the germline ends. This CDR3 has 19 amino acids. Here the CDR3 reads CASSPWPGQGSSGANVLTF. The CDR3 nucleotides are TGTGCCAGCTCACCATGGCCGGGACAAGGCTCCTCTGGGGCCAACGTCCTGACTTTC.

This sequence joins TRBV27 and TRBJ2-3; 7 bases align to TRBD1. J gave up 1 base and V 3 bases, and 13 bases lay outside the gene matches. Germline lookup yields CDR1 MNHEY and CDR2 SMNVEV (reference sequence). CDR3 length: 18 residues. The CDR3 nucleotides read TGTGCCAGCAGTTTTCCTAACGGACAGGCCGTTGGCACAGATACGCAGTATTTT. The encoded protein is CASSFPNGQAVGTDTQYF.

This clone was seen once. The chain links TRBV2 to TRBJ1-4; D is uncertain. This CDR3 spans 12 amino acids. Between the trimmed V and J ends, which lost 6 bases and 4 bases, there was a span of 6 bases. Germline assignment: CDR1 SNHLY and CDR2 FYNNEI. In nucleotides, the CDR3 is TGTGCCAGCAGGAGCAATAATGAAAAACTGTTTTTT. This codes for CASRSNNEKLFF.

This clone was recorded at least ten times. The chain joins TRBV2 to TRBJ2-7; 9 positions match TRBD2. CDR1 is SNHLY and CDR2 is FYNNEI in the germline V gene. The CDR3 spans 15 residues. V trimming: 6 bases; J trimming: 0 bases; junction bases outside the gene matches: 6. The CDR3 nucleotides read TGTGCCAGCAGATTTAGCGGGAGTAGCTCCTACGAGCAGTACTTC. Amino acids: CASRFSGSSSYEQYF.

The rearrangement uses TRBV7-9 and TRBJ2-7, with 10 nucleotides matching TRBD1. The CDR3 runs 14 residues. The trim removed 3 bases at V and 6 bases at J, leaving 5 bases unmatched. The V gene's germline CDR1 is SEHNR and CDR2 FQNEAQ (reference sequence). The CDR3 DNA reads TGTGCCAGCAGCTTTCCCGGGACAGGGGCCGAGCAGTACTTC. Protein product: CASSFPGTGAEQYF.

This chain uses TRBV6-1 with TRBJ2-7; weak D call: TRBD1 (5 bases). In germline, CDR1 is MNHNS, CDR2 SASEGT. V was trimmed by 0 bases and J by 5 bases, leaving 8 bases between them. The CDR3 extends over 13 amino acids. Here the CDR3 DNA reads TGTGCCAGCAGTGAAGCGGGGCGCAACGAGCAGTACTTC. Its translation: CASSEAGRNEQYF.

The chain recombines TRBV5-4 with TRBJ2-2; 11 nucleotides line up with TRBD2. The CDR3 is 16 amino acids. The germline gives CDR1 SGHNT, CDR2 YYREEE (reference sequence). With 3 bases clipped from V and 6 bases from J, the junction kept 7 bases outside the gene matches. CDR3 bases: TGTGCCAGCAGCTCCTGGGTAGCGGGAGGGCCCGGGGAGCTGTTTTTT. This sequence encodes CASSSWVAGGPGELFF.

CDR3 sequence: CASSVRGNTEAFF. The CDR3 DNA sequence: TGTGCCAGCAGTGTAAGGGGCAACACTGAAGCTTTCTTT. The chain recombines TRBV6-1 with TRBJ1-1; possible D gene TRBD1, 5 bases. Germline V CDR1 and CDR2: MNHNS, SASEGT. CDR3 length: 13 residues. V gave up 4 bases and J gave up 2 bases, with 8 bases separating them.

Concerning this clone itself: This CDR3 fails to terminate in the conserved phenylalanine or tryptophan, so it likely reflects a read error. The DNA is omitted, as the CDR3 cannot be located on it reliably, and the CDR3 follows TCRdb's listing. V gene TRBV29-1 combines with J gene TRBJ1-2; no check of the table's D call, TRBD1, against the DNA was made. Germline V gives CDR1 SQVTM, CDR2 ANQGSEA. Inclusive of both ends, the CDR3 amounts to 12 amino acids. The CDR3 spells CSVTRQYSSTFI.

The chain is built from TRBV4-1 and TRBJ2-1, with D possibly TRBD2 on 7 matching bases. Per the germline V gene, CDR1 is MGHRA and CDR2 is YSYEKL. Deletions cut 4 bases from V and 12 bases from J, with 16 bases between. The CDR3 is 13 residues long. The CDR3 DNA reads TGCGCCAGCAGCCCTCTCCTGGGAGGGGGGCAGTTCTTC. Encoded protein: CASSPLLGGGQFF.

The rearrangement joins TRBV10-3 to TRBJ2-7; 11 positions match TRBD2. After removal of 3 bases from V and 1 base from J, the junction contained 2 bases not matched to a gene. CDR1 ENHRY and CDR2 SYGVKD come from the germline V gene. This CDR3 contains 15 residues. CDR3 in DNA: TGTGCCATCAGTGACCGGACTAGCGGGTCCTACGAGCAGTACTTC. This codes for CAISDRTSGSYEQYF.

The V and J genes are TRBV19 and TRBJ2-1; 9 bases line up with TRBD2. V lost 6 bases, J lost 5 bases, and 5 bases stayed unmatched. CDR3 size: 14 residues. The germline gives CDR1 LNHDA, CDR2 SQIVND (reference sequence). The CDR3 loop reads CASSWTSANNEQFF. CDR3 nucleotide sequence: TGTGCCAGTAGCTGGACTAGCGCTAACAATGAGCAGTTCTTC. Supplemented by reference TRBV19 and TRBJ2-1, the full variable domain reads DGGITQSPKYLFRKEGQNVTLSCEQNLNHDAMYWYRQDPGQGLRLIYYSQIVNDFQKGDIAEGYSVSREKKESFPLTVTSAQKNPTAFYLCASSWTSANNEQFFGPGTRLTVL.

The V gene is TRBV30, the J gene TRBJ2-5, with 7 bases aligning to TRBD2. CDR1 is GTSNPN, CDR2 SVGIG, per germline (reference sequence). This CDR3 contains 15 residues. J lost 2 bases, V lost 2 bases, and 8 bases had no gene match. For the CDR3, the DNA is TGTGCCTGGAGTCCCGTTGGGGGGGTGCAAGAGACCCAGTACTTC. It specifies CAWSPVGGVQETQYF.